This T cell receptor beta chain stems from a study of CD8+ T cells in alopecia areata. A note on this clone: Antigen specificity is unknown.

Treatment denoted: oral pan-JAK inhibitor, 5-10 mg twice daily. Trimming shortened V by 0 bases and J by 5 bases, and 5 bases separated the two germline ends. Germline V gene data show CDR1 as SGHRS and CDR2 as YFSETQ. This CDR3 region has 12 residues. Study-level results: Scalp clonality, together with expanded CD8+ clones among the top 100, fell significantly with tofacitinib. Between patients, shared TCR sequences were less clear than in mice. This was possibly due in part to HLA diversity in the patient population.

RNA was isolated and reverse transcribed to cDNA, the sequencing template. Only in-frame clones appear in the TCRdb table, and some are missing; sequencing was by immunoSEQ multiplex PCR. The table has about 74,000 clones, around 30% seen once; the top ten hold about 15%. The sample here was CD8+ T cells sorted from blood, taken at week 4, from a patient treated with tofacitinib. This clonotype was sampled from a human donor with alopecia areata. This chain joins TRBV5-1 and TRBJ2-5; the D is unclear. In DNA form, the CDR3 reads TGCGCCAGCAGCTTGGGCGATGAGACCCAGTACTTC. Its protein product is CASSLGDETQYF. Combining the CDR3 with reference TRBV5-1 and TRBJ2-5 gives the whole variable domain KAGVTQTPRYLIKTRGQQVTLSCSPISGHRSVSWYQQTPGQGLQFLFEYFSETQRNKGNFPGRFSGRQFSNSRSEMNVSTLELGDSALYLCASSLGDETQYFGPGTRLLVL.